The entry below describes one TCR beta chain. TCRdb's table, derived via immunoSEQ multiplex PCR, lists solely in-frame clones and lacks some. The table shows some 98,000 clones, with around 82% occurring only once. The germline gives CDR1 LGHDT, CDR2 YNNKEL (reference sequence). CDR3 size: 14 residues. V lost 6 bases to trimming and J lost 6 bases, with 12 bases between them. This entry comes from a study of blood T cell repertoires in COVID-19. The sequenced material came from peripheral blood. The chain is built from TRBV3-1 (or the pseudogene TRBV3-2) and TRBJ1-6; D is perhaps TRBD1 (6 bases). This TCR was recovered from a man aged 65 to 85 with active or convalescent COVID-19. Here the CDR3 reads CASRAGGLNSPLHF. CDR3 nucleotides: TGTGCCAGCAGGGCGGGGGGGCTTAATTCACCCCTCCACTTT.